These 2 T cell receptor beta chains were sequenced from one sample in a study of identical twins. Each CDR3 protein gets one entry after TCRdb re-called the 5' RACE reads with MiXCR. The sample yields hundreds of thousands of distinct CDR3 sequences, about 7.1% seen once. This sample was shared with a second study, whose subject was yellow fever vaccine responses in identical twins.

What was sequenced was PBMCs. These receptors were obtained from a woman under 30 in good health.

J is TRBJ1-1 and V is TRBV5-6; D not resolved. The CDR3 has 15 residues. The V gene lost 2 bases and the J gene lost 0 bases, with 11 bases spanning the gap. The germline CDR1 and CDR2 sequences are SGHDT and YYEEEE. CDR3 sequence reads: CASSFSTIMNTEAFF. CDR3 in DNA: TGTGCCAGCAGCTTTTCGACCATTATGAACACTGAAGCTTTCTTT.

The chain recombines TRBV28 with TRBJ1-1; D gene ambiguous. The V gene's germline CDR1 is MDHEN and CDR2 SYDVKM. V was clipped by 2 bases and J by 4 bases, with 17 bases between them. The CDR3 covers 16 residues. CDR3 nucleotide sequence: TGTGCCAGCAGTTTAGGTCAAGGCGCGAGATTCACTGAAGCTTTCTTT. Encoded protein: CASSLGQGARFTEAFF. The whole variable domain, filled in from reference TRBV28 and TRBJ1-1, reads DVKVTQSSRYLVKRTGEKVFLECVQDMDHENMFWYRQDPGLGLRLIYFSYDVKMKEKGDIPEGYSVSREKKERFSLILESASTNQTSMYLCASSLGQGARFTEAFFGQGTRLTVV.